Detailed here is one TCR beta chain. This clone appeared a few times. Its antigen remains unidentified. The sample holds no much larger clone one base away, and base qualities are not on file. At the DNA level, this CDR3 is encoded by other sequences in the same sample as well. The source of the sample is a study of cytomegalovirus exposure and HLA in healthy donors (dated by TCRdb to about 2017). About the full investigation: The roughly 700 repertoires of the first cohort and the 120 validation repertoires were produced on the same platform, according to a later analysis. The aim of the study was to test whether cataloging public T cell receptors could identify signatures of past pathogen exposure. Besides the first cohort of approximately 670 subjects, a separate validation cohort made up of around 120 different subjects was used. High-throughput TCR immunosequencing, statistical association of individual TCRs with disease status, and machine learning were combined to predict cytomegalovirus infection status.

Libraries were built with the immunoSEQ multiplex PCR assay. The paper's data handling went like this. A statistical classification framework was built for diagnosing cytomegalovirus status from the catalog of TCR beta chain sequences. In TCRdb, the immuneACCESS table is reduced to in-frame sequences with V and J assigned. These tables do not hold every clone; where another copy was compared, an unresolved V gene accounts for under half, and the others remain unexplained. V, J and clone size were drawn from that table, and D and trimming were deduced from the DNA. This sample is represented by 220,000 or so clones; approximately 87% of them were singletons. 4.5% to 7% of the sample is taken by the ten largest. Donors formed part of the validation cohort, which comprised 120 subjects and was distinct from the first cohort of roughly 600 subjects. What the authors observed across the whole study: In the study, around 160 TCR beta chains were listed as associated with cytomegalovirus. A later analysis had no HLA typing for the validation cohort, so co-occurrence there was scored across all 120 or so repertoires. Subsequent analysis determined that TCRs grouped into clusters in the first cohort also showed a tendency toward co-occurrence across the approximately 110 validation repertoires, and 85% to 95% of cluster scores exceeded 0. According to the authors, the approach could potentially be generalized to other disease states and immunological phenotypes. Most TCR sequences were seen in very few donors, while some public TCRs were found in many individuals. The classifier was reported to diagnose cytomegalovirus status with high specificity and sensitivity in both the original and validation cohorts. In vitro tests confirmed that three of the cytomegalovirus-associated TCR beta chains recognize cytomegalovirus antigens.

From the cysteine up to the phenylalanine, the CDR3 has a length of 12 residues. CDR3 DNA is the only sequence kept; it has 36 bases, read in frame from the first base. According to the germline V gene, CDR1 reads SGHVS and CDR2 reads FNYEAQ. V was cut back by 1 base and J by 5 bases, leaving a gap of 2 bases between them. The sequence came from a woman aged 18-35 years in good health and CMV-seronegative. The chain is made from TRBV7-6 and TRBJ2-2, with an unclear D gene assignment. The source material was PBMCs. The nucleotide sequence reads as follows: TGTGCCAGCAGCTTAGGAACCGGGGAGCTGTTTTTT. It encodes CASSLGTGELFF.